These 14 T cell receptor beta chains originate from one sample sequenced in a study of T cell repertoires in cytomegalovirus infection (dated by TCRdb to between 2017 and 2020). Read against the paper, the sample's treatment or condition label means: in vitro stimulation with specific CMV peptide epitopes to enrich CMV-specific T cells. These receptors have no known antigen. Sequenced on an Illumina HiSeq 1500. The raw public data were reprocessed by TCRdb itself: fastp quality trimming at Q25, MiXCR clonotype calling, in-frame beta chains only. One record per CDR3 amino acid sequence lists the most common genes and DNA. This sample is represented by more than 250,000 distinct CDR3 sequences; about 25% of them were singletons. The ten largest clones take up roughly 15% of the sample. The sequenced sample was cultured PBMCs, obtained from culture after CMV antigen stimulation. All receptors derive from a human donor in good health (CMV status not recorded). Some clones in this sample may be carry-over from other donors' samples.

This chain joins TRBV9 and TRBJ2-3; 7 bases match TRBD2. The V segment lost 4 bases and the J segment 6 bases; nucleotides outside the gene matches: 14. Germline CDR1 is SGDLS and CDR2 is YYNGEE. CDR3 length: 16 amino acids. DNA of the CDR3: TGTGCCAGCAGCCTGGATGGGAGGGGTCGGTGGGATACGCAGTATTTT. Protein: CASSLDGRGRWDTQYF.

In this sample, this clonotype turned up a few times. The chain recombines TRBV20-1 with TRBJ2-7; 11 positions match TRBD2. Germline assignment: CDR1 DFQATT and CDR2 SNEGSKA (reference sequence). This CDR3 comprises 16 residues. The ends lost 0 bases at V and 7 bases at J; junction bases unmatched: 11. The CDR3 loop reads CSARDPLSGRAGEQYF. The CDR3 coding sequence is TGCAGTGCTAGAGATCCCCTTAGCGGGAGGGCCGGGGAGCAGTACTTC.

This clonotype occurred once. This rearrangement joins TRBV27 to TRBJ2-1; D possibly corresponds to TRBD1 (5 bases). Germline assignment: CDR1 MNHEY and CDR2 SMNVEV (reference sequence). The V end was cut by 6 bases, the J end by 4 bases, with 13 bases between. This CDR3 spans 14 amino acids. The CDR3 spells CASRGQRRYNEQFF. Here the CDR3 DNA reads TGTGCCAGCAGGGGGCAAAGGAGATACAATGAGCAGTTCTTC.

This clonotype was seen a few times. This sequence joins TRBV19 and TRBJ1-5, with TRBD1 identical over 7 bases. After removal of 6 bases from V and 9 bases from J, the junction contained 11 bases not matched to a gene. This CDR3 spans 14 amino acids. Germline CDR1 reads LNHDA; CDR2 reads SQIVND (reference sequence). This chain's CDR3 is CASSPRGGQAPQHF. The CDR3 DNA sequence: TGTGCCAGTAGCCCTAGGGGCGGACAGGCGCCCCAGCATTTT.

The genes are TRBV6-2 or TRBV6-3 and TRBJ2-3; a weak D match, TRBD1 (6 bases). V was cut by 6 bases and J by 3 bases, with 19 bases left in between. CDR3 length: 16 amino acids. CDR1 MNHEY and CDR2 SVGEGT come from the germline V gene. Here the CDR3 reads CASSRPGTIRTDTQYF. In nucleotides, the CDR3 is TGTGCCAGCAGCCGCCCCGGGACAATCAGGACAGATACGCAGTATTTT.

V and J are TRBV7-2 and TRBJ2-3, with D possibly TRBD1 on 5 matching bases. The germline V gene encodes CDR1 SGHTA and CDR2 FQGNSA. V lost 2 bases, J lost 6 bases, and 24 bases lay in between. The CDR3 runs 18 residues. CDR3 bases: TGTGCCAGCAGCTTAAGGTTCGACAGCTTTATCGCACATGATACGCAGTATTTT. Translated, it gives CASSLRFDSFIAHDTQYF.

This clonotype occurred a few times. The CDR3 here is CASSSLIAAPGEQYF. As DNA, the CDR3 is TGTGCCAGCAGCTCGCTAATAGCGGCGCCCGGTGAGCAGTACTTC. The chain carries TRBV11-2 and TRBJ2-7; possible D gene TRBD2, 6 bases. The CDR3 loop spans 15 amino acids. Trimming removed 4 bases at V and 7 bases at J, with 20 bases between. Germline V CDR1 and CDR2: SGHAT, FQNNGV.

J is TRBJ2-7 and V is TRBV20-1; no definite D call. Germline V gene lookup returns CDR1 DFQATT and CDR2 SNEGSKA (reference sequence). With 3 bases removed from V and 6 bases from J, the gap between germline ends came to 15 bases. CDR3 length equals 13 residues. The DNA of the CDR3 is TGCAGTGCTAGGGTAGAGGTAGACGGCGAGCAGTACTTC. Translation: CSARVEVDGEQYF.

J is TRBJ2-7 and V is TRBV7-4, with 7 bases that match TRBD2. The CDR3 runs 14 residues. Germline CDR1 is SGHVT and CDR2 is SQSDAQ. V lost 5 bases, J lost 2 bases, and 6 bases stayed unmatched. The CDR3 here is CASSRSGFTYEQYF. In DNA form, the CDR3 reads TGTGCCAGCAGCCGTAGCGGGTTCACCTACGAGCAGTACTTC.

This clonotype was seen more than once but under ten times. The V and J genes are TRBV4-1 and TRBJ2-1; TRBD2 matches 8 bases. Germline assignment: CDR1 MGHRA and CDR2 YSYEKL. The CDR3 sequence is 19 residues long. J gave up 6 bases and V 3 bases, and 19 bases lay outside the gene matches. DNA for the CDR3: TGCGCCAGCAGCCATTTAGCGGGACGGGGTAGAGATCTTCGCAATGAGCAGTTCTTC. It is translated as CASSHLAGRGRDLRNEQFF.

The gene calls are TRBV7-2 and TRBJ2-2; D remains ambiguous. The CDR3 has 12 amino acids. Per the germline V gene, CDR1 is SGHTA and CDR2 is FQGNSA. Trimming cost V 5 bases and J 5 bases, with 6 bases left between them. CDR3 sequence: CASSTWTGELFF. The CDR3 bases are TGTGCCAGCAGCACTTGGACCGGGGAGCTGTTTTTT. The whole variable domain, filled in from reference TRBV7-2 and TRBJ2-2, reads GAGVSQSPSNKVTEKGKDVELRCDPISGHTALYWYRQSLGQGLEFLIYFQGNSAPDKSGLPSDRFSAERTGGSVSTLTIQRTQQEDSAVYLCASSTWTGELFFGEGSRLTVL.

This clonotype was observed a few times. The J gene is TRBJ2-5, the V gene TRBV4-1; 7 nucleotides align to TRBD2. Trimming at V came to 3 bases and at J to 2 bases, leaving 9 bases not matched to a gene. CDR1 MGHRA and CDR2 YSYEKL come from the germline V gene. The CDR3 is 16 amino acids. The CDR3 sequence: CASSHRSLAVQETQYF. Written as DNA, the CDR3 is TGCGCCAGCAGCCACCGCTCTCTAGCGGTACAAGAGACCCAGTACTTC.

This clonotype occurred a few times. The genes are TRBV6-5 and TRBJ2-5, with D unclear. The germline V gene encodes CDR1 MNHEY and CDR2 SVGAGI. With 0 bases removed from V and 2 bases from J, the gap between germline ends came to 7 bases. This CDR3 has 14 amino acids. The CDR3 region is CASSYSATQETQYF. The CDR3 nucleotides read TGTGCCAGCAGTTACTCAGCCACACAAGAGACCCAGTACTTC.

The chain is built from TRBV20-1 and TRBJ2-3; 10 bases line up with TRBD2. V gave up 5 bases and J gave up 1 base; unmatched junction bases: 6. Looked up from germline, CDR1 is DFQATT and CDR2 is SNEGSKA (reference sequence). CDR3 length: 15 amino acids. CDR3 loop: CSALKREGRTDTQYF. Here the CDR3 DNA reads TGCAGTGCTCTGAAGCGGGAGGGACGCACAGATACGCAGTATTTT.